The clone carrying this T cell receptor beta chain has only a few counts. Its specificity is unknown. Genomic DNA was employed as the template in profiling TCR beta VDJ and CDR3. TCRdb re-called the reads with MiXCR, one entry per CDR3 protein. The profile shows about 120,000 distinct CDR3 sequences, 50% to 70% of them singletons. This sample stems from a study of CD8+CD57+ T cells in acquired aplastic anemia. Study as a whole: Sorted CD4+ and CD8+ cells yielded around 3.2 ug of DNA on average.

V lost 0 bases, J lost 4 bases, and 13 bases lay in between. The CDR3 totals 15 residues. CDR1 is SGHVS, CDR2 FNYEAQ, per germline. General study findings and limits: The number of CD8+ CDR3 sequences shared by patients and controls was 25 to 35.

In patients chosen for sequencing, flow cytometry had shown CD8+CD57+ cell expansion. The chain couples TRBV7-6 to TRBJ2-7, with D possibly TRBD2 on 6 matching bases. Sequenced material: sorted CD4+, CD8+, or CD8+CD57+ T cells (not recorded which) from PBMCs. The receptor's source is a human donor with aplastic anemia. CDR3 DNA: TGTGCCAGCAGCTTAGCGGGCGGGGAGCGGTACGAGCAGTACTTC. It translates to CASSLAGGERYEQYF.